The 11 T cell receptor beta chains presented below share a single source sample, sequenced in a study of T cells after yellow fever vaccination. MiXCR was run by TCRdb on the 5' RACE reads, yielding one entry per CDR3 protein. The repertoire includes 300,000 to 400,000 distinct CDR3 sequences, roughly 10% of them detected once, and 3% to 3.5% sits in the top ten. The source was CD4+ T cells sorted from PBMCs, collected 45 days after the yellow fever booster vaccination. The receptor set was obtained from a man aged 18 to 29 who received the YFV17D yellow fever vaccine.

This chain joins TRBV18 and TRBJ2-5; TRBD2 agrees at 8 bases. The CDR3 contains 16 residues. V trimming: 0 bases; J trimming: 1 base; junction bases outside the gene matches: 4. Germline-derived CDR1 and CDR2 are KGHSH and LQKENI. CDR3 bases: TGTGCCAGCTCACCACCGTACGGGAGGGTCCAAGAGACCCAGTACTTC. Translated, it gives CASSPPYGRVQETQYF.

Here the CDR3 DNA reads TGCAGCGGTAAATGGGACAGCCTCAACTATGGCTACACCTTC. Residues: CSGKWDSLNYGYTF. V gene TRBV20-1 combines with J gene TRBJ1-2; 7 bases agree with TRBD1. The CDR3 extends over 14 amino acids. The germline V gene has CDR1 DFQATT and CDR2 SNEGSKA (reference sequence).

J is TRBJ1-5 and V is TRBV24-1, with D tentatively TRBD1 (5 bases). Germline V CDR1 and CDR2: KGHDR, SFDVKD. The CDR3 runs to 15 residues. Trimming cost V 8 bases and J 3 bases, with 16 bases left between them. The CDR3 DNA reads TGTGCCACCAAGCTGAGAGGGGCAGACAATCAGCCCCAGCATTTT. It yields the protein CATKLRGADNQPQHF.

This clonotype showed up many times. V is TRBV10-3 and J is TRBJ2-3; 7 nucleotides align to TRBD1. Per the germline V gene, CDR1 is ENHRY and CDR2 is SYGVKD. Trimming removed 11 bases from V and 0 bases from J; junction bases left unmatched: 17. There are 17 residues in the CDR3. The DNA of the CDR3 is TGTGCCTCGAGACGAGGGACAGCACAGACTAGCACAGATACGCAGTATTTT. It encodes CASRRGTAQTSTDTQYF.

The gene calls are TRBV5-5 and TRBJ2-1; the match to TRBD2 covers 16 bases. This CDR3 spans 15 amino acids. The V and J ends lost 4 bases and 8 bases, in that order; junction bases with no gene match: 3. CDR1 and CDR2 from the germline V gene are SGHKS and YYEKEE (reference sequence). The CDR3 loop is CASSPGTSGGDEQFF. The DNA for the CDR3 is TGTGCCAGCAGCCCCGGGACTAGCGGGGGGGATGAGCAGTTCTTC.

V usage is TRBV6-1 and J usage is TRBJ2-7; TRBD1 matches 8 bases. V was pared by 5 bases and J by 3 bases, with 6 bases of the junction left unmatched. Germline CDR1 MNHNS, CDR2 SASEGT. CDR3 size: 14 residues. The CDR3 sequence is CASSRTGKDYEQYF. DNA for the CDR3: TGTGCCAGCAGTCGGACAGGGAAGGACTACGAGCAGTACTTC.

The rearrangement uses TRBV5-1 and TRBJ2-5; 7 bases are a match to TRBD1. V lost 9 bases to trimming and J lost 4 bases; unmatched junction nucleotides: 9. CDR1 SGHRS and CDR2 YFSETQ come from the germline V gene. The CDR3 totals 13 residues. The CDR3 sequence is CATRQGPRETQYF. For the CDR3, the DNA is TGCGCCACCCGACAGGGTCCACGAGAGACCCAGTACTTC.

This clonotype was counted a few times. The rearrangement links TRBV28 to TRBJ2-5, with D unclear. Germline assignment: CDR1 MDHEN and CDR2 SYDVKM. The CDR3 loop spans 13 amino acids. The V end was cut by 6 bases, the J end by 3 bases, with 11 bases between. In DNA, the CDR3 is TGTGCCAGCAGCAAGACCCTAAAAGAGACCCAGTACTTC. This sequence encodes CASSKTLKETQYF. Full variable domain (outside the CDR3, taken from reference TRBV28 and TRBJ2-5): DVKVTQSSRYLVKRTGEKVFLECVQDMDHENMFWYRQDPGLGLRLIYFSYDVKMKEKGDIPEGYSVSREKKERFSLILESASTNQTSMYLCASSKTLKETQYFGPGTRLLVL.

This rearrangement joins TRBV27 to TRBJ1-5; the D gene is possibly TRBD1 (5 bases). V was pared by 5 bases and J by 7 bases, with 18 bases between. Germline V CDR1 and CDR2: MNHEY, SMNVEV (reference sequence). This CDR3 spans 15 amino acids. CDR3 sequence reads: CASSPSSGTSQPQHF. CDR3 sequence (DNA): TGTGCCAGCAGTCCCTCGTCAGGGACCTCGCAGCCCCAGCATTTT.

The chain carries TRBV7-2 and TRBJ1-2, with D unclear. CDR3 length: 12 residues. Germline values: CDR1 SGHTA, CDR2 FQGNSA. Trimming shortened V by 5 bases and J by 5 bases, and 9 bases separated the two germline ends. The CDR3 here is CASSPSVYGYTF. CDR3 coding DNA: TGTGCCAGCAGCCCTTCAGTTTATGGCTACACCTTC.

CDR3 amino acids: CASSRGAGTEAFF. The CDR3 DNA reads as TGTGCCAGCAGCCGGGGGGCGGGTACTGAAGCTTTCTTT. The chain has TRBV3-2 and TRBJ1-1; TRBD1 reflects the table's D call only, with no check against the DNA. TRBV3-2 is recorded as a pseudogene. There are 13 residues in the CDR3.